This T cell receptor beta chain was sequenced in a study of blood T cells in healthy people across ages. Germline V lookup: CDR1 MNHEY, CDR2 SMNVEV (reference sequence). Germline trimming cut 7 bases from V and 1 base from J; bases unmatched to any gene: 16. CDR3 length: 18 residues. This clonotype was seen only a few times. Each donor supplied roughly 9 milliliters of peripheral blood. Through a sample-barcoded 5' primer and a J-beta primer mix, a second PCR was run for about 6 to 11 cycles. TCRdb processed the 5' RACE reads anew with MiXCR; each CDR3 protein has one entry. The table has 1.5 million to 2 million distinct CDR3 sequences, roughly a third seen once.

The clonotype was recovered from a woman in her thirties in good health. The gene calls are TRBV27 and TRBJ2-3; 8 bases agree with TRBD1. The specimen was blood. The CDR3, as DNA: TGTGCCAGCACCTCTTTGGGCAGGGGGCTTTTGGGCACAGATACGCAGTATTTT. It translates to CASTSLGRGLLGTDTQYF.